This TCR beta chain was found in a study of blood T cell repertoires in COVID-19. The CDR3 totals 12 residues. V was trimmed by 3 bases and J by 3 bases, leaving 2 bases between them. The germline CDR1 and CDR2 sequences are SEHNR and FQNEAQ (reference sequence). Source study methods: Nucleated cell number was recorded as an estimate derived from reference gene primer amplification. Sequencing used immunoSEQ multiplex PCR; TCRdb keeps in-frame clones, though not all of them. That table gives V, J and clone size, and the DNA gave D and trimming. The sample includes around 220,000 clones, roughly 84% of them seen just once.

This chain links TRBV7-9 with TRBJ2-2; D is undetermined. The sample consisted of peripheral blood. This receptor was taken from a man in his forties with active or convalescent COVID-19. CDR3 nucleotides: TGTGCCAGCAGCTTCGACACCGGGGAGCTGTTTTTT. It translates to CASSFDTGELFF. Full variable domain (rest looked up from reference TRBV7-9 and TRBJ2-2): DTGVSQNPRHKITKRGQNVTFRCDPISEHNRLYWYRQTLGQGPEFLTYFQNEAQLEKSRLLSDRFSAERPKGSFSTLEIQRTEQGDSAMYLCASSFDTGELFFGEGSRLTVL.